This TCR beta chain originates from a study of blood T cell repertoires in COVID-19 (TCRdb year 2020). Turning to the overall study: Samples from collaborators originated in the United States, Italy and Spain and spanned both the acute and convalescent phases of COVID-19. The prospective study material was composed of cDNA or gDNA derived from T cells, B-cell-depleted T cells, or PBMCs. Deeply sampled blood TCRbeta repertoires from subjects exposed to, actively infected with, or recovered from COVID-19 were included in the dataset. A freely available public database, intended as a resource for researchers studying the immune response to SARS-CoV-2, is where the repertoires were released. The samples were drawn from two sources: the first 160 participants of the ongoing ImmuneRACE study, and 1,254 subjects contributed by 6 global collaborators. The sample metadata nearly always contained a de-identified subject ID, COVID-19 status, age in years and sex. Where available, HLA class I and class II types were obtained from metadata supplied by the sample provider rather than from assay-based typing.

Concerning this clone: Its target antigen remains unknown. One base away there is no much larger clone; base qualities are not given.

Participants in the prospective study were aged roughly 18 to 100 years, lived in approximately 26 United States geographic areas, and enrolled through a virtual design. In the prospective study, cohorts were assigned on the basis of participant-reported clinical history obtained from a screening survey and a study questionnaire. Recovered participants in ImmuneRACE Cohort 3 were defined as having two consecutive negative NP/OP PCR tests, clearance from a healthcare professional, or resolution of symptoms. In the prospective study, whole blood, serum and a nasopharyngeal or oropharyngeal swab were collected from each participant by mobile phlebotomists. Participants in the prospective study had the option to provide additional blood draws and questionnaires over an approximately 2-month period. Before DNA extraction, blood samples from the prospective study were shipped at room temperature or frozen.

The immunoSEQ Assay, a bias-controlled multiplex PCR, was used to amplify TCRbeta CDR3 regions from genomic DNA. For the original study's pipeline: Nucleated cell counts per sample were estimated from amplification of reference gene primers within the assay. To quantify the absolute abundance of each unique TCRbeta CDR3 rearrangement, sequence reads were collapsed and filtered. For each sample, productive Simpson clonality was calculated by taking the square root of Simpson's diversity index across productive rearrangements. TCRdb's version of the immuneACCESS table is confined to in-frame rearrangements and falls short of the full clone set. An unresolved V gene accounts for under half of the shortfall where checked; the remainder is of unknown origin. For V, J and clone size, that table is used; D and trimming come from the DNA. This sample comprises roughly 230,000 clones, roughly 84% of them detected only once. The biggest ten clones account for more than 3% of the sample.

The CDR3 covers 15 residues, taking in both the cysteine and the phenylalanine. Of all the DNA, just the CDR3 is kept, 45 bases in frame from base 1. Trimming accounts for 5 bases at V and 5 bases at J, while the number of junction bases matched to no gene is 8. CDR1 and CDR2, looked up from the germline V gene, are MDHEN and SYDVKM. Here is what the overall study found, with its caveats: Clinical and demographic metadata were provided uncurated, with the amount varying by source and participant.

The sequence is built from TRBV28 and TRBJ1-5, and 8 junction bases match TRBD1. The sample taken for sequencing was PBMCs or T cells enriched from blood (not recorded which). This clonotype was obtained from a man aged 45-65 years who had recovered from COVID-19. The CDR3 sequence is CASSPQDRDDQPQHF. The sequence in DNA is TGTGCCAGCAGTCCCCAGGACAGGGATGATCAGCCCCAGCATTTT.